The 28 T cell receptor beta chains presented below share a single source sample, sequenced in a study of shared clonotypes between healthy human individuals. The assay was immunoSEQ multiplex PCR, and TCRdb's table has in-frame clones only and misses some. The sample yields millions of clones, roughly 92% seen once. Sequencing used naive CD4+ T cells sorted from blood. The subset is: CD45RA+ positively selected. These receptors all stem from a man younger than 35 in good health.

The chain is built from TRBV28 and TRBJ1-5; D not certain. The germline gives CDR1 MDHEN, CDR2 SYDVKM. There are 12 residues in the CDR3. V was trimmed by 4 bases and J by 8 bases, leaving 9 bases between them. The CDR3, as DNA: TGTGCCAGCAGTTGGGTCGGGGAGCCCCAGCATTTT. This translates into CASSWVGEPQHF.

As to this clone: Other DNA sequences in the sample encode the same CDR3. The chain links TRBV10-3 to TRBJ2-1, with 11 bases fitting TRBD2. The CDR3 has 13 residues. CDR1 is ENHRY, CDR2 SYGVKD, per germline. V lost 8 bases and J lost 6; bases outside the gene matches: 3. CDR3 protein: CAIGLAGGNEQFF. Here the CDR3 DNA reads TGTGCCATCGGGCTAGCGGGGGGCAATGAGCAGTTCTTC.

V gene TRBV23-1 combines with J gene TRBJ2-5; D unresolved. TRBV23-1 is assigned to the ORF class and has an uncertain function. The CDR3 has 13 residues. Trimming removed 3 bases at V and 3 bases at J, with 8 bases between. CDR3 sequence: CASSQLEKETQYF. The CDR3 nucleotides are TGCGCCAGCAGTCAGCTGGAGAAAGAGACCCAGTACTTC.

The rearrangement uses TRBV20-1 and TRBJ2-7, with D uncertain. The V gene's germline CDR1 is DFQATT and CDR2 SNEGSKA (reference sequence). The CDR3 runs 11 residues. The CDR3 region is CSLDDLYEQYF. The CDR3 bases are TGCAGCCTGGATGACCTGTACGAGCAGTACTTC.

V gene TRBV7-2 combines with J gene TRBJ1-5, with 11 bases matching TRBD1. The CDR3 loop spans 17 amino acids. The J segment lost 4 bases and the V segment lost 1 base, leaving 6 bases of the junction unmatched. Germline lookup yields CDR1 SGHTA and CDR2 FQGNSA. As DNA, the CDR3 is TGTGCCAGCAGCTTAGAGGGACAGGGGGTATGGAATCAGCCCCAGCATTTT. Translated, it gives CASSLEGQGVWNQPQHF.

The genes are TRBV19 and TRBJ1-4; maybe TRBD1 (6 bases). The CDR3 contains 11 residues. From germline, CDR1 is LNHDA and CDR2 SQIVND (reference sequence). The V and J ends lost 4 bases and 13 bases respectively, with 10 bases between them. The CDR3 here is CASSTSGVLFF. The CDR3 nucleotides read TGTGCCAGTAGTACTTCAGGGGTACTGTTTTTT.

The chain has TRBV19 and TRBJ2-2; D gene uncertain. The ends were cut back, 4 bases at V and 5 bases at J, with 11 bases in the middle. Germline values: CDR1 LNHDA, CDR2 SQIVND (reference sequence). The CDR3 is 14 amino acids. In DNA, the CDR3 is TGTGCCAGTAGTAGGTGGCCGGGTACCGGGGAGCTGTTTTTT. It specifies CASSRWPGTGELFF.

This sequence joins TRBV29-1 and TRBJ2-7; the match to TRBD1 covers 10 bases. The CDR3 covers 13 residues. Germline V gene lookup returns CDR1 SQVTM and CDR2 ANQGSEA. With V trimmed by 8 bases and J by 5 bases, 9 bases remained unmatched. As DNA, the CDR3 is TGCAGCTACTCGGGACAGGGGATCCACGAGCAGTACTTC. Translation gives CSYSGQGIHEQYF.

The chain joins TRBV4-1 to TRBJ1-1, with D unclear. V was pared by 3 bases and J by 5 bases, with 13 bases between. The CDR3 runs to 14 residues. The germline V gene has CDR1 MGHRA and CDR2 YSYEKL. CDR3 loop: CASSQTEGITEAFF. The CDR3 region has the DNA TGCGCCAGCAGCCAGACCGAAGGGATAACTGAAGCTTTCTTT.

The chain employs TRBV6-6 and TRBJ2-7; 10 nucleotides match TRBD1. The CDR3 consists of 15 residues. The germline V gene has CDR1 MNHNY and CDR2 SVGAGI (reference sequence). V was pared by 6 bases and J by 2 bases, with 7 bases of the junction left unmatched. The CDR3 nucleotides are TGTGCCAGCAGCGATCCGGGACAGGGGACCTACGAGCAGTACTTC. Its translation: CASSDPGQGTYEQYF.

This chain links TRBV6-6 with TRBJ1-5; possible D gene TRBD1, 5 bases. Per the germline V gene, CDR1 is MNHNY and CDR2 is SVGAGI (reference sequence). This CDR3 comprises 15 residues. V lost 7 bases to trimming and J lost 1 base, with 14 bases between them. The CDR3 loop reads CASMDGGLSNQPQHF. CDR3 nucleotide sequence: TGTGCCAGCATGGACGGGGGATTAAGCAATCAGCCCCAGCATTTT.

A word on this clone: This sample also contains other DNA sequences that code for the same CDR3. J is TRBJ2-7 and V is TRBV6-5; 13 bases line up with TRBD2. V gave up 6 bases and J gave up 2 bases; unmatched junction bases: 4. The germline V gene encodes CDR1 MNHEY and CDR2 SVGAGI. CDR3 length: 15 residues. CDR3: CASSSGTSGTYEQYF. CDR3 DNA sequence: TGTGCCAGCAGCTCCGGGACTAGCGGGACCTACGAGCAGTACTTC.

The chain combines TRBV4-1 with TRBJ2-5, with D possibly TRBD2 on 6 matching bases. V was cut by 0 bases and J by 5 bases, with 13 bases left in between. CDR3 length: 15 residues. Germline V gene sequence: CDR1 MGHRA, CDR2 YSYEKL. The CDR3 DNA reads TGCGCCAGCAGCCAAGAGAGGTTAGGGAGGGAGACCCAGTACTTC. It codes for CASSQERLGRETQYF.

This rearrangement joins TRBV27 to TRBJ1-2, with D unclear. Trimming shortened V by 0 bases and J by 2 bases, and 7 bases separated the two germline ends. The CDR3 sequence is 14 residues long. Germline CDR1 is MNHEY and CDR2 is SMNVEV (reference sequence). The CDR3 DNA reads as TGTGCCAGCAGTTTATCCCTGACAAACTATGGCTACACCTTC. Translating it yields CASSLSLTNYGYTF.

CDR3 in DNA: TGTGCCACCCGAACCGACAGCCACTATGGCTACACCTTC. Residues: CATRTDSHYGYTF. The chain couples TRBV27 to TRBJ1-2, with D possibly matching TRBD1 (5 bases). CDR1 is MNHEY, CDR2 SMNVEV, per germline (reference sequence). CDR3 size: 13 residues. The V and J ends lost 10 bases and 3 bases respectively, with 15 bases between them.

The genes are TRBV25-1 and TRBJ2-7; tentative D call: TRBD2 (7 bases). The CDR3 covers 14 residues. Germline V gene data show CDR1 as MGHDK and CDR2 as SYGVNS. The V and J ends lost 5 bases and 0 bases respectively, with 11 bases between them. The CDR3 sequence: CASSRGGVSYEQYF. CDR3 DNA: TGTGCCAGCAGTCGCGGGGGCGTCTCCTACGAGCAGTACTTC.

This rearrangement joins TRBV18 to TRBJ2-7; the D is unclear. Germline CDR1 is KGHSH and CDR2 is LQKENI. The length of the CDR3 is 15 residues. V was clipped by 3 bases and J by 1 base, with 13 bases between them. Written as DNA, the CDR3 is TGTGCCAGCTCACCCCCGACAATAAATTCCTACGAGCAGTACTTC. This codes for CASSPPTINSYEQYF. The variable domain in full, completed from reference TRBV18 and TRBJ2-7, reads NAGVMQNPRHLVRRRGQEARLRCSPMKGHSHVYWYRQLPEEGLKFMVYLQKENIIDESGMPKERFSAEFPKEGPSILRIQQVVRGDSAAYFCASSPPTINSYEQYFGPGTRLTVT.

To note about this clone: The conserved phenylalanine or tryptophan is not found at the CDR3 terminus, so this likely reflects a read error. The V gene is TRBV7-2, the J gene TRBJ1-5; tentative D call: TRBD1 (5 bases). The CDR3 length is 16 residues. Germline loops: CDR1 SGHTA, CDR2 FQGNSA. Trimming took 6 bases from V and 3 from J, leaving 18 bases between them. Here the CDR3 reads CASSPRGSLSNQPQHL. CDR3 DNA: TGTGCCAGCAGTCCGAGGGGCAGCCTCTCCAATCAGCCCCAGCATCTT.

The gene calls are TRBV7-2 and TRBJ1-1; the D is unclear. Germline loops: CDR1 SGHTA, CDR2 FQGNSA. Trimming left V 5 bases short and J 11 bases short, with 18 bases between. The CDR3 covers 13 residues. CDR3 region: CASSLLWSRAAFF. CDR3 nucleotide sequence: TGTGCCAGCAGCCTTCTATGGAGCCGGGCGGCTTTCTTT.

The chain uses TRBV5-5 and TRBJ2-7; no clear D gene. This CDR3 is built from 13 residues. CDR1 is SGHKS and CDR2 is YYEKEE in the germline V gene (reference sequence). The V and J ends lost 1 base and 6 bases respectively, with 11 bases between them. CDR3 nucleotide sequence: TGTGCCAGCAGCTTGCAATCTCCCCTCGAGCAGTACTTC. Amino acid sequence: CASSLQSPLEQYF.

The V call is TRBV28, the J call TRBJ1-4; no reliable D call. The CDR3 is 16 amino acids. CDR1 MDHEN and CDR2 SYDVKM come from the germline V gene. The germline V and J ends were trimmed by 6 bases and 8 bases, with 22 bases remaining between them. As DNA, the CDR3 is TGTGCCAGCAGCAGCGCGGAGTCTCCTAGCCTGGAAAAACTGTTTTTT. This encodes CASSSAESPSLEKLFF.

This chain links TRBV21-1 with TRBJ2-5. TRBV21-1 is classified as a pseudogene. This CDR3 comprises 13 residues. CDR3 DNA: TGTGTCCTACTAGGCCGGGGGCGCGGGACCCAGTACTTC. Protein product: CVLLGRGRGTQYF.

The V gene is TRBV9, the J gene TRBJ2-2, with unresolved D. V shed 2 bases and J shed 5 bases, with 22 bases lying between them. Germline loops: CDR1 SGDLS, CDR2 YYNGEE. The CDR3 is 18 amino acids. In DNA form, the CDR3 reads TGTGCCAGCAGCGTCGGGCCGGACCCTAAGGGCAAAACCGGGGAGCTGTTTTTT. It encodes CASSVGPDPKGKTGELFF.

This clone was seen more than once but under ten times. This sequence joins TRBV5-4 and TRBJ1-1; D call uncertain. Trimming shortened V by 3 bases and J by 6 bases, and 9 bases separated the two germline ends. This CDR3 comprises 12 residues. CDR1 is SGHNT, CDR2 YYREEE, per germline (reference sequence). CDR3 coding DNA: TGTGCCAGCAGCTCAAATAAGGCTGAAGCTTTCTTT. Translated: CASSSNKAEAFF.

Only a few counts were recorded for this clone. The chain joins TRBV30 to TRBJ1-6; 7 bases line up with TRBD1. Germline V gives CDR1 GTSNPN, CDR2 SVGIG (reference sequence). V lost 0 bases and J lost 8; bases outside the gene matches: 7. The CDR3 has 15 residues. The CDR3 region is CAWSVLTGYDSPLHF. DNA of the CDR3: TGTGCCTGGAGTGTCCTGACAGGGTACGATTCACCCCTCCACTTT.

The CDR3: CASSVGLGAANVLTF. The CDR3 DNA reads as TGTGCCAGCAGCGTAGGACTAGGGGCGGCCAACGTCCTGACTTTC. The chain carries TRBV9 and TRBJ2-6; tentative D call: TRBD2 (6 bases). The CDR3 is 15 amino acids. Germline CDR1 is SGDLS and CDR2 is YYNGEE. Trimming removed 0 bases at V and 6 bases at J, with 10 bases between.

V and J are TRBV6-5 and TRBJ1-2; TRBD1 might be the D (5 bases). Germline CDR1 and CDR2: MNHEY and SVGAGI. This CDR3 is 15 amino acids long. The germline V and J ends were trimmed by 2 bases and 4 bases, with 14 bases remaining between them. The CDR3 loop is CASSYDRGPRYGYTF. The CDR3 bases are TGTGCCAGCAGTTACGATCGGGGACCGCGCTATGGCTACACCTTC.

CDR3 nucleotide sequence: TGTGCCAGCAGTTCGTCAGATACGCAGTATTTT. This sequence encodes CASSSSDTQYF. The rearrangement links TRBV2 to TRBJ2-3; D gene ambiguous. CDR3 size: 11 residues. V was cut by 5 bases and J by 4 bases, with 4 bases left in between. Germline V gene lookup returns CDR1 SNHLY and CDR2 FYNNEI.